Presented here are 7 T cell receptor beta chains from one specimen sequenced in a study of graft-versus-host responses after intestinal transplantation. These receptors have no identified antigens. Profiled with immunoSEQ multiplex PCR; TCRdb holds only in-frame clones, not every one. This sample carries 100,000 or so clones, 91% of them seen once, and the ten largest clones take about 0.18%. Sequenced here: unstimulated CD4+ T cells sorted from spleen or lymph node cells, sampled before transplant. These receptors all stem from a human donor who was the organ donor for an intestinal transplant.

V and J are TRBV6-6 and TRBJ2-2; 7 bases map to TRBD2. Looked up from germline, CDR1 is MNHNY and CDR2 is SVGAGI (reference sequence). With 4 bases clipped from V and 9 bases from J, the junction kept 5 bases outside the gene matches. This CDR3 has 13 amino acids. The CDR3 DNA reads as TGTGCCAGCAGTTGGGACTATCAGAGGGAGCTGTTTTTT. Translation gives CASSWDYQRELFF.

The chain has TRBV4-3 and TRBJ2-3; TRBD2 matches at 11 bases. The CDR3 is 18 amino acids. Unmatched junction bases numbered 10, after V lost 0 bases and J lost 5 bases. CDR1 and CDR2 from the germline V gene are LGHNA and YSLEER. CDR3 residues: CASSQETRLAGLVDTQYF. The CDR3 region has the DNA TGCGCCAGCAGCCAAGAAACGAGACTAGCGGGGCTTGTAGATACGCAGTATTTT.

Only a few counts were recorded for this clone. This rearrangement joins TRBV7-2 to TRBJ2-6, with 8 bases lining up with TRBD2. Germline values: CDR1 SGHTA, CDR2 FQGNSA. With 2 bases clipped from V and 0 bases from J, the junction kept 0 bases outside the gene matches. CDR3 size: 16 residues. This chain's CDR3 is CASSLLAGSGANVLTF. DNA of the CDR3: TGTGCCAGCAGCTTACTAGCGGGCTCTGGGGCCAACGTCCTGACTTTC.

This chain's CDR3 is CASSPGLGHEQYF. The CDR3 DNA is TGCGCCAGCAGCCCCGGACTAGGGCACGAGCAGTACTTC. V is TRBV4-1 and J is TRBJ2-7; 7 bases match TRBD2. CDR1 and CDR2 (germline): MGHRA, YSYEKL. Unmatched junction bases numbered 5, after V lost 4 bases and J lost 5 bases. The CDR3 covers 13 residues.

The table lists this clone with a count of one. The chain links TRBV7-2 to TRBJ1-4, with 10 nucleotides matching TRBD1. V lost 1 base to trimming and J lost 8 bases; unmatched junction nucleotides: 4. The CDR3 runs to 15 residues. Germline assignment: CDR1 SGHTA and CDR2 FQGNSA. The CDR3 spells CASSLVGTGAEKLFF. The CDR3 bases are TGTGCCAGCAGCTTAGTAGGGACAGGGGCCGAAAAACTGTTTTTT.

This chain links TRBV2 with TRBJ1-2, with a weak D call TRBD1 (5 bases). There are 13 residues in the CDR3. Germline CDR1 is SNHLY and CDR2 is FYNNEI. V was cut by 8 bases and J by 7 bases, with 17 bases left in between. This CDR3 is CASSGPPFRGYTF. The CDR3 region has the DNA TGTGCCAGCTCAGGGCCCCCGTTCCGTGGCTACACCTTC.

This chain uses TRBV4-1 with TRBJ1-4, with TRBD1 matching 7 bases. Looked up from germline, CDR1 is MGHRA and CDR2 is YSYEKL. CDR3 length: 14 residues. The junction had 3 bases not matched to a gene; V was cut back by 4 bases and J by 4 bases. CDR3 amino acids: CASSLTGYNEKLFF. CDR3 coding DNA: TGCGCCAGCAGCCTGACAGGGTATAATGAAAAACTGTTTTTT.